The 32 T cell receptor beta chains listed next were all sequenced from one sample in a study of shared T cell receptors in the human thymus. Profiling relied on immunoSEQ multiplex PCR, and the TCRdb table lists in-frame clones only, not all of them. The repertoire holds about 660,000 clones, with approximately 89% as singletons. This sample also appeared in a second study, on human thymus T cells.

Material: thymocytes. These TCRs come from a boy in the first two years of life with a congenital heart defect.

The table lists this clone with a few counts. This chain uses TRBV7-2 with TRBJ2-7; D uncertain. This CDR3 is 13 amino acids long. V was shortened by 3 bases and J by 2 bases, with 8 bases between the two germline ends. CDR1 and CDR2 from the germline V gene are SGHTA and FQGNSA. This chain's CDR3 is CASSLYPAYEQYF. The CDR3 DNA reads TGTGCCAGCAGCTTGTACCCGGCCTACGAGCAGTACTTC. The whole variable domain, filled in from reference TRBV7-2 and TRBJ2-7, reads GAGVSQSPSNKVTEKGKDVELRCDPISGHTALYWYRQSLGQGLEFLIYFQGNSAPDKSGLPSDRFSAERTGGSVSTLTIQRTQQEDSAVYLCASSLYPAYEQYFGPGTRLTVT.

The chain links TRBV5-1 to TRBJ1-1, with D uncertain. The V and J ends lost 0 bases and 11 bases respectively, with 17 bases between them. Germline V gives CDR1 SGHRS, CDR2 YFSETQ. CDR3 length: 14 amino acids. CDR3: CASSLGFPGSAAFF. Written as DNA, the CDR3 is TGCGCCAGCAGCTTGGGTTTTCCCGGGTCTGCTGCTTTCTTT.

This chain joins TRBV19 and TRBJ2-3; D is possibly TRBD1 (6 bases). CDR1 LNHDA and CDR2 SQIVND come from the germline V gene (reference sequence). Trimming cost V 5 bases and J 0 bases, with 12 bases left between them. The CDR3 contains 15 residues. CDR3 DNA sequence: TGTGCCAGTAGTCCATCGACAGGAAGCACAGATACGCAGTATTTT. Encoded protein: CASSPSTGSTDTQYF.

The gene calls are TRBV7-2 and TRBJ1-3; the D gene is possibly TRBD1 (5 bases). The CDR3 loop spans 17 amino acids. Trimming left V 4 bases short and J 4 bases short, with 20 bases between. Germline-derived CDR1 and CDR2 are SGHTA and FQGNSA. Here the CDR3 reads CASSSLGGVPGGNTIYF. DNA of the CDR3: TGTGCCAGCAGCTCTCTGGGGGGAGTCCCCGGCGGAAACACCATATATTTT.

This sequence joins TRBV9 and TRBJ2-5, with 8 positions matching TRBD2. V lost 2 bases to trimming and J lost 5 bases; unmatched junction nucleotides: 8. Germline loops: CDR1 SGDLS, CDR2 YYNGEE. CDR3 size: 15 residues. The CDR3 loop reads CASSVSGVSSETQYF. The CDR3 DNA follows: TGTGCCAGCAGCGTTAGCGGGGTCTCCAGTGAGACCCAGTACTTC.

The sample holds one count of this clone. The chain links TRBV5-6 to TRBJ2-7; TRBD1 is a possible D gene (5 bases). V lost 4 bases and J lost 0, with 5 bases in between. The CDR3 extends over 12 amino acids. CDR1 and CDR2 (germline): SGHDT, YYEEEE. This CDR3 reads CASSDSSYEQYF. In DNA, the CDR3 is TGTGCCAGCAGCGACAGCTCCTACGAGCAGTACTTC.

The chain couples TRBV27 to TRBJ2-5, with D tentatively TRBD1 (6 bases). Deletions cut 5 bases from V and 1 base from J, with 14 bases between. The CDR3 spans 15 residues. In germline, CDR1 is MNHEY, CDR2 SMNVEV (reference sequence). In nucleotides, the CDR3 is TGTGCCAGCAGTCCGTCGGACAGAATCCAAGAGACCCAGTACTTC. Its protein product is CASSPSDRIQETQYF.

The chain combines TRBV18 with TRBJ2-7; D possibly corresponds to TRBD1 (6 bases). Germline values: CDR1 KGHSH, CDR2 LQKENI. This CDR3 is built from 15 residues. The V end was cut by 2 bases, the J end by 1 base, with 12 bases between. The CDR3 DNA reads TGTGCCAGCTCACCAAACCGGGACACATCCTACGAGCAGTACTTC. Translating it yields CASSPNRDTSYEQYF.

V and J are TRBV5-6 and TRBJ1-6; 8 bases line up with TRBD1. The ends lost 5 bases at V and 3 bases at J; junction bases unmatched: 7. In germline, CDR1 is SGHDT, CDR2 YYEEEE. This CDR3 has 16 residues. CDR3: CASSYTGGNYNSPLHF. CDR3 in DNA: TGTGCCAGCAGTTATACAGGGGGGAACTATAATTCACCCCTCCACTTT.

The genes are TRBV27 and TRBJ1-2, with 9 bases matching TRBD1. Germline loops: CDR1 MNHEY, CDR2 SMNVEV (reference sequence). The CDR3 is made up of 18 amino acids. V was clipped by 5 bases and J by 6 bases; unmatched bases: 19. The DNA of the CDR3 is TGTGCCAGCAGTCTCCTTTACGCGGACAGGGGATCAGTAGATGGCTACACCTTC. Protein product: CASSLLYADRGSVDGYTF.

The chain links TRBV4-3 to TRBJ2-7, with D possibly TRBD2 on 7 matching bases. Trimming removed 1 base from V and 3 bases from J, with 16 bases in between. This CDR3 has 16 amino acids. Germline loops: CDR1 LGHNA, CDR2 YSLEER. The CDR3 DNA follows: TGCGCCAGCAGCCAAGCCCCAGGGAGGGGGGACTACGAGCAGTACTTC. Its protein is CASSQAPGRGDYEQYF.

This clone was detected only a few times. The chain recombines TRBV4-3 with TRBJ2-3, with TRBD2 as a possible D gene (5 bases). Trimming cost V 0 bases and J 0 bases, with 16 bases left between them. Germline CDR1 reads LGHNA; CDR2 reads YSLEER. This CDR3 contains 18 residues. CDR3 DNA sequence: TGCGCCAGCAGCCAAGATGGGGATCGGCGGGTTAGCACAGATACGCAGTATTTT. Amino acid sequence: CASSQDGDRRVSTDTQYF.

The V gene is TRBV4-2, the J gene TRBJ1-2; perhaps TRBD1 as D (5 bases). Germline V lookup: CDR1 LGHNA, CDR2 YNFKEQ. The ends were cut back, 4 bases at V and 8 bases at J, with 14 bases in the middle. This CDR3 is 13 amino acids long. For the CDR3, the DNA is TGTGCCAGCAGCCGAAAGGGGTCTAGGGGCTACACCTTC. It yields the protein CASSRKGSRGYTF.

The chain recombines TRBV21-1 with TRBJ2-7; TRBD1, the table's D call, lacks a check against the DNA. TRBV21-1 constitutes a pseudogene. This CDR3 region has 18 residues. CDR3 in amino acids: CASSAEWGMGRESYEQYF. DNA of the CDR3: TGTGCCAGCAGCGCCGAGTGGGGTATGGGCAGGGAAAGTTACGAGCAGTACTTC.

This chain joins TRBV4-3 and TRBJ1-6; D ambiguous. This CDR3 region has 16 residues. Trimming pared 2 bases from V and 5 bases from J, leaving 13 bases between. CDR1 LGHNA and CDR2 YSLEER come from the germline V gene. The CDR3 nucleotides are TGCGCCAGCAGCCAAAGTGCCAGAGGAAATAATTCACCCCTCCACTTT. Protein sequence: CASSQSARGNNSPLHF.

The V gene is TRBV30, the J gene TRBJ2-5, with 10 bases matching TRBD2. From germline, CDR1 is GTSNPN and CDR2 SVGIG (reference sequence). The CDR3 sequence is 17 residues long. V was clipped by 4 bases and J by 1 base; unmatched bases: 12. The CDR3 DNA follows: TGTGCCTGGAAATGTCAGCGGGAGGGCCCGTTCCAAGAGACCCAGTACTTC. It yields the protein CAWKCQREGPFQETQYF.

This chain's CDR3 is CASSRGLAVQETQYF. As DNA, the CDR3 is TGTGCCAGCAGCAGAGGACTAGCGGTCCAAGAGACCCAGTACTTC. This chain joins TRBV21-1 and TRBJ2-5; whether TRBD2, the table's D call, matches the DNA was not checked. TRBV21-1 is designated a pseudogene. This CDR3 is built from 15 residues.

V is TRBV29-1 and J is TRBJ2-7; TRBD2 agrees at 9 bases. CDR1 is SQVTM, CDR2 ANQGSEA, per germline. V was pared by 6 bases and J by 4 bases, with 16 bases of the junction left unmatched. The CDR3 runs to 16 residues. The CDR3 here is CSVSPGGAGGVYEQYF. CDR3 coding DNA: TGCAGCGTCTCCCCCGGGGGCGCGGGGGGGGTGTACGAGCAGTACTTC.

This clone occurred a few times. This sequence joins TRBV10-2 and TRBJ2-7; 9 bases are a match to TRBD1. The CDR3 has 13 amino acids. Germline V gene data show CDR1 as WSHSY and CDR2 as SAAADI. The trim removed 4 bases at V and 6 bases at J, leaving 4 bases unmatched. This CDR3 is CASSGGQGGEQYF. The CDR3 nucleotides read TGCGCCAGCAGTGGGGGACAGGGAGGCGAGCAGTACTTC.

The CDR3 coding sequence is TGCGCCAGCAGTCGGGACTCCAGCTCTGGAAACACCATATATTTT. It encodes CASSRDSSSGNTIYF. The rearrangement joins TRBV10-1 to TRBJ1-3; TRBD1 might be the D (5 bases). Germline CDR1 is WNHNN and CDR2 is SYGVQD (reference sequence). CDR3 length equals 15 residues. Trimming shortened V by 5 bases and J by 0 bases, and 11 bases separated the two germline ends.

The CDR3, as DNA: TGCAGCGTTGAACCACGTGGGCGACATCCAGAGAAAGAGACCCAGTACTTC. Translated: CSVEPRGRHPEKETQYF. This chain uses TRBV29-1 with TRBJ2-5; D uncertain. Per the germline V gene, CDR1 is SQVTM and CDR2 is ANQGSEA. The CDR3 has 17 amino acids. V lost 2 bases to trimming and J lost 3 bases, with 22 bases between them.

This clone was detected only once. The gene calls are TRBV2 and TRBJ1-1; D is unclear. V was shortened by 3 bases and J by 4 bases, with 6 bases between the two germline ends. The CDR3 runs 12 residues. Germline loops: CDR1 SNHLY, CDR2 FYNNEI. The CDR3: CASSDRFTEAFF. In DNA, the CDR3 is TGTGCCAGCAGTGACAGGTTCACTGAAGCTTTCTTT.

As DNA, the CDR3 is TGTGCCAGTTCAACGGACAGTCTGGGAGGCTACACCTTC. This encodes CASSTDSLGGYTF. This chain joins TRBV19 and TRBJ1-2; the D gene is possibly TRBD1 (6 bases). This CDR3 is built from 13 residues. With 8 bases removed from V and 8 bases from J, the gap between germline ends came to 18 bases. CDR1 and CDR2 (germline): LNHDA, SQIVND (reference sequence).

The V call is TRBV5-6, the J call TRBJ2-5; tentative D call: TRBD1 (7 bases). CDR1 SGHDT and CDR2 YYEEEE come from the germline V gene. CDR3 length: 13 amino acids. Trimming removed 4 bases from V and 10 bases from J, with 17 bases in between. CDR3 sequence (DNA): TGTGCCAGCAGCATGCGGGACAGAGGAATCCAGTACTTC. Protein product: CASSMRDRGIQYF.

The rearrangement links TRBV12-5 to TRBJ1-2; the match to TRBD1 covers 7 bases. V lost 6 bases and J lost 3; bases outside the gene matches: 7. Germline V lookup: CDR1 LGHNT, CDR2 FRNRAP. The CDR3 consists of 14 residues. The CDR3 DNA reads TGTGCTAGTGGCCAGGGGGTAAGGGACTATGGCTACACCTTC. As protein: CASGQGVRDYGYTF.

This clone was recorded only once. In DNA form, the CDR3 reads TGTGCCAGCAGCTTAGAGGGGGCTACTCAGCCCCAGCATTTT. It codes for CASSLEGATQPQHF. The chain joins TRBV11-2 to TRBJ1-5; D is possibly TRBD1 (6 bases). The CDR3 has 14 amino acids. The V end lost 0 bases, the J end lost 6 bases, and 9 bases lay between the germline ends. Germline V CDR1 and CDR2: SGHAT, FQNNGV.

As DNA, the CDR3 is TGCGCCAGCAGCCAAGAGCGCGGAGGCGATATGAATGAGCAGTTCTTC. Its translation: CASSQERGGDMNEQFF. V is TRBV4-3 and J is TRBJ2-1, with a tentative D call TRBD2 (5 bases). Germline CDR1 and CDR2: LGHNA and YSLEER. CDR3 length: 16 residues. V was pared by 0 bases and J by 7 bases, with 16 bases between.

V usage is TRBV14 and J usage is TRBJ2-7, with TRBD1 as a possible D gene (6 bases). The germline gives CDR1 SGHDN, CDR2 FVKESK. There are 16 residues in the CDR3. V lost 0 bases and J 3 bases, leaving 15 bases between the germline ends. The CDR3 DNA sequence: TGTGCCAGCAGCCAAGACCGTCGACAGGAGATCTACGAGCAGTACTTC. This codes for CASSQDRRQEIYEQYF.

The V gene is TRBV29-1, the J gene TRBJ2-7; a possible D gene is TRBD2 (6 bases). The CDR3 covers 13 residues. Germline assignment: CDR1 SQVTM and CDR2 ANQGSEA. V lost 8 bases, J lost 3 bases, and 17 bases lay in between. The CDR3 is CSTMRGFLYEQYF. The DNA of the CDR3 is TGCAGCACTATGCGGGGTTTTCTCTACGAGCAGTACTTC.

V usage is TRBV19 and J usage is TRBJ1-1; D call uncertain. The germline gives CDR1 LNHDA, CDR2 SQIVND (reference sequence). The CDR3 loop spans 12 amino acids. Trimming shortened V by 8 bases and J by 3 bases, and 10 bases separated the two germline ends. The CDR3, as DNA: TGTGCCAGTGGGGAGGATGACACTGAAGCTTTCTTT. Its translation: CASGEDDTEAFF.

The chain joins TRBV6-1 to TRBJ1-1, with 8 positions matching TRBD1. Germline CDR1 is MNHNS and CDR2 is SASEGT. J lost 4 bases, V lost 1 base, and 5 bases had no gene match. CDR3 length equals 15 residues. The CDR3: CASSEGQGKITEAFF. As DNA, the CDR3 is TGTGCCAGCAGTGAAGGACAGGGGAAGATCACTGAAGCTTTCTTT.

The chain recombines TRBV7-8 with TRBJ2-1; maybe TRBD2 (6 bases). Germline assignment: CDR1 SGHVS and CDR2 FQNEAQ. The CDR3 has 20 residues. Trimming removed 2 bases at V and 4 bases at J, with 27 bases between. CDR3 DNA sequence: TGTGCCAGCAGCTTACTGTATGGGACCCGGGCGGTCGCGGGGTACAATGAGCAGTTCTTC. Amino acids: CASSLLYGTRAVAGYNEQFF.